In its sample, the clone carrying this TCR beta chain was seen once. The antigen remains undetermined. Clones were read by immunoSEQ multiplex PCR, and TCRdb kept only the in-frame ones, dropping some. The sample contains about 53,000 clones, approximately 84% of which appear only once. The data originate from a study of T cell responses to AZD1222 COVID-19 vaccine. As for the study in general: The study pooled second doses at about 4 or about 12 weeks.

Study-wide results and limits: AZD1222 recipients seropositive at baseline numbered only 6 or 7. Clonal diversity may have been underestimated, and the donors were mostly white British, with more females than males. Dominant at 160-218 and 743-854, vaccine-associated CD4 TCRs also spanned spike.

This CDR3 is 13 amino acids long. The V segment lost 0 bases and the J segment 6 bases; nucleotides outside the gene matches: 0. Germline V gene sequence: CDR1 SGHNT, CDR2 YYREEE (reference sequence). This TCR derives from an adult in good health. This chain links TRBV5-4 with TRBJ2-1, with TRBD1 matching over 7 bases. This material consisted of peripheral blood, taken on day 0 of AZD1222 vaccination. The CDR3 DNA follows: TGTGCCAGCAGCTTGGCAGGGGGCAATGAGCAGTTCTTC. Translated, it gives CASSLAGGNEQFF. Variable domain in full (rest from reference TRBV5-4 and TRBJ2-1): ETGVTQSPTHLIKTRGQQVTLRCSSQSGHNTVSWYQQALGQGPQFIFQYYREEENGRGNFPPRFSGLQFPNYSSELNVNALELDDSALYLCASSLAGGNEQFFGPGTRLTVL.